Presented here are 23 T cell receptor beta chains from one specimen sequenced in a study of graft-versus-host responses after intestinal transplantation. The method was immunoSEQ multiplex PCR; TCRdb's version includes in-frame clones alone and lacks a portion of them. The table has over 100,000 clones, more than 85% seen once. Antigens for these TCRs are unknown. This specimen consisted of unstimulated CD8+ T cells sorted from spleen or lymph node cells, obtained before transplant. The receptors come from a human donor who was the organ donor for an intestinal transplant.

This chain uses TRBV5-7 with TRBJ2-7, with 7 bases lining up with TRBD2. TRBV5-7 is classed as an ORF, of uncertain function. This CDR3 spans 12 amino acids. V gave up 7 bases and J gave up 9 bases; unmatched junction bases: 10. The CDR3: CASGSGALGQYF. In DNA form, the CDR3 reads TGTGCCAGCGGGAGCGGGGCTTTGGGGCAGTACTTC.

This chain joins TRBV6-5 and TRBJ2-7, with 8 bases matching TRBD2. The CDR3 sequence is 15 residues long. Trimming removed 1 base from V and 7 bases from J; junction bases left unmatched: 9. The germline CDR1 and CDR2 sequences are MNHEY and SVGAGI. CDR3 sequence (DNA): TGTGCCAGCAGTTACTTCACGGGAGGGTCGGGGGAGCAGTACTTC. Translated: CASSYFTGGSGEQYF.

The chain carries TRBV5-8 and TRBJ2-5; D is unclear. Germline V gene lookup returns CDR1 SGHTS and CDR2 YDEGEE. The CDR3 consists of 14 residues. Trimming pared 5 bases from V and 0 bases from J, leaving 11 bases between. CDR3 DNA sequence: TGTGCCAGCAGTTATACAGCGTACCAAGAGACCCAGTACTTC. As protein: CASSYTAYQETQYF. Using reference TRBV5-8 and TRBJ2-5 for the parts outside the CDR3, the full variable domain is EAGVTQSPTHLIKTRGQQATLRCSPISGHTSVYWYQQALGLGLQFLLWYDEGEERNRGNFPPRFSGRQFPNYSSELNVNALELEDSALYLCASSYTAYQETQYFGPGTRLLVL.

V usage is TRBV27 and J usage is TRBJ2-1, with 7 bases lining up with TRBD2. The CDR3 is 13 amino acids. V was clipped by 8 bases and J by 2 bases; unmatched bases: 3. Germline loops: CDR1 MNHEY, CDR2 SMNVEV (reference sequence). The CDR3 spells CASGRATYNEQFF. CDR3 nucleotide sequence: TGTGCCAGCGGGAGGGCCACCTACAATGAGCAGTTCTTC.

This rearrangement joins TRBV6-5 to TRBJ1-1; 7 bases line up with TRBD1. Trimming took 10 bases from V and 4 from J; bases not matched to a gene: 12. This CDR3 is 14 amino acids long. Germline CDR1 MNHEY, CDR2 SVGAGI. DNA of the CDR3: TGTGCCACCACACGAGACAGGGACTCCACTGAAGCTTTCTTT. Translated, it gives CATTRDRDSTEAFF.

This chain connects TRBV7-8 to TRBJ2-7, with TRBD2 matching over 9 bases. From germline, CDR1 is SGHVS and CDR2 FQNEAQ. This CDR3 is 16 amino acids long. J lost 6 bases, V lost 1 base, and 10 bases had no gene match. CDR3 sequence (DNA): TGTGCCAGCAGCTTAGGAATAGCGGGAGTTAATGGCGAGCAGTACTTC. Protein: CASSLGIAGVNGEQYF.

This clone was detected once. The chain is built from TRBV9 and TRBJ1-2; D ambiguous. The CDR3 is made up of 14 amino acids. Trimming stripped 0 bases from V and 4 bases from J, with 10 bases between. The germline gives CDR1 SGDLS, CDR2 YYNGEE. The CDR3 nucleotides are TGTGCCAGCAGCGTAGTAGGCTCCCGCTATGGCTACACCTTC. Protein product: CASSVVGSRYGYTF.

V and J are TRBV21-1 and TRBJ1-5. TRBV21-1 counts as a pseudogene. The CDR3 runs 14 residues. The chain's CDR3 is CASSAHPRGQPQHF. CDR3 DNA: TGTGCCAGCAGCGCCCACCCTCGCGGACAGCCCCAGCATTTT.

The gene calls are TRBV29-1 and TRBJ2-1; 7 bases align to TRBD2. Germline trimming cut 2 bases from V and 3 bases from J; bases unmatched to any gene: 10. The CDR3 has 16 residues. Germline CDR1 is SQVTM and CDR2 is ANQGSEA. The DNA for the CDR3 is TGCAGCGTTGAAAAGGATTCGGGGGGTGTCTACAATGAGCAGTTCTTC. Translated: CSVEKDSGGVYNEQFF.

V usage is TRBV9 and J usage is TRBJ2-1, with 9 bases fitting TRBD2. With 4 bases clipped from V and 5 bases from J, the junction kept 7 bases outside the gene matches. The CDR3 has 15 residues. Germline V lookup: CDR1 SGDLS, CDR2 YYNGEE. CDR3 DNA sequence: TGTGCCAGCAGCCTAAGCGGGAGGCCTAACAATGAGCAGTTCTTC. As protein: CASSLSGRPNNEQFF.

This rearrangement joins TRBV28 to TRBJ1-3; D remains unclear. Germline CDR1 is MDHEN and CDR2 is SYDVKM. This CDR3 comprises 15 residues. The ends were cut back, 2 bases at V and 0 bases at J, with 8 bases in the middle. The CDR3 is CASSLGESSGNTIYF. DNA of the CDR3: TGTGCCAGCAGTTTAGGGGAATCCTCTGGAAACACCATATATTTT.

Concerning this clone itself: One end of the junction is discordant with germline, which a read error may explain. This chain uses TRBV6-1 with TRBJ1-3; D unresolved. CDR3 length: 11 residues. The germline V gene has CDR1 MNHNS and CDR2 SASEGT. CDR3 amino acids: CASSEVDGWDF. In DNA form, the CDR3 reads TGTGCCAGCAGTGAAGTGGACGGGTGGGATTTT.

The chain couples TRBV7-9 to TRBJ2-5, with a possible D match to TRBD2 (5 bases). The CDR3 consists of 18 residues. From germline, CDR1 is SEHNR and CDR2 FQNEAQ (reference sequence). Trimming left V 2 bases short and J 0 bases short, with 19 bases between. DNA of the CDR3: TGTGCCAGCAGCTTAACGGACTTCAAACCAACGTACCAAGAGACCCAGTACTTC. It translates to CASSLTDFKPTYQETQYF. The full variable domain, its missing parts supplied by reference TRBV7-9 and TRBJ2-5, is DTGVSQNPRHKITKRGQNVTFRCDPISEHNRLYWYRQTLGQGPEFLTYFQNEAQLEKSRLLSDRFSAERPKGSFSTLEIQRTEQGDSAMYLCASSLTDFKPTYQETQYFGPGTRLLVL.

The V gene is TRBV2, the J gene TRBJ2-5, with D uncertain. The DNA end is a closer match to TRBJ2-7, so the J assignment may be wrong. The CDR3 extends over 15 amino acids. Germline loops: CDR1 SNHLY, CDR2 FYNNEI. CDR3 DNA: TGTGCCAGCAGTGGGTTCCTCGCCCTATCCTACGAGCAGTACTTC. It translates to CASSGFLALSYEQYF.

The chain carries TRBV2 and TRBJ1-2; D gene unclear. Trimming took 10 bases from V and 1 from J, leaving 10 bases between them. The CDR3 is 12 amino acids. Germline CDR1 reads SNHLY; CDR2 reads FYNNEI. The DNA of the CDR3 is TGTGCCAACGATGAGGGTAACTATGGCTACACCTTC. Translating it yields CANDEGNYGYTF.

The rearrangement uses TRBV11-2 and TRBJ2-2, with TRBD2 as a possible D gene (6 bases). From germline, CDR1 is SGHAT and CDR2 FQNNGV. The CDR3 contains 14 residues. V was pared by 3 bases and J by 9 bases, with 14 bases between. The CDR3 DNA reads TGTGCCAGCAGCTTCCCCGCCCTAGCGAGGGAGCTGTTTTTT. Protein sequence: CASSFPALARELFF.

The table lists this clone with a few counts. The V and J genes are TRBV4-2 and TRBJ2-1; tentatively, D is TRBD2 (5 bases). The CDR3 totals 10 residues. Germline assignment: CDR1 LGHNA and CDR2 YNFKEQ. V gave up 11 bases and J gave up 6 bases, with 8 bases separating them. CDR3 in DNA: TGTGCCGCACGGGGCAATGAGCAGTTCTTC. Translated: CAARGNEQFF.

This chain uses TRBV6-5 with TRBJ1-1; the D is unclear. The CDR3 sequence is 14 residues long. Germline V gene sequence: CDR1 MNHEY, CDR2 SVGAGI. V was cut by 5 bases and J by 0 bases, with 10 bases left in between. Here the CDR3 reads CASSQYNLNTEAFF. DNA for the CDR3: TGTGCCAGCAGTCAGTACAACTTGAACACTGAAGCTTTCTTT.

The V gene is TRBV2, the J gene TRBJ2-2, with TRBD2 identical over 7 bases. This CDR3 is built from 16 residues. Germline V gene lookup returns CDR1 SNHLY and CDR2 FYNNEI. V gave up 2 bases and J gave up 5 bases; unmatched junction bases: 8. CDR3 DNA sequence: TGTGCCAGCAGTGAAATTAGCGGGTATTTGACCGGGGAGCTGTTTTTT. This encodes CASSEISGYLTGELFF.

The chain links TRBV27 to TRBJ2-7; possibly TRBD2 for D (5 bases). CDR3 length equals 11 residues. In germline, CDR1 is MNHEY, CDR2 SMNVEV (reference sequence). The germline V and J ends were trimmed by 5 bases and 7 bases, with 9 bases remaining between them. The DNA for the CDR3 is TGTGCCAGCAGTCCAGGCGGGGAGCAGTACTTC. Translated, it gives CASSPGGEQYF.

CDR3 region: CASSVRQGSNYNEQFF. Written as DNA, the CDR3 is TGCGCCAGCAGCGTAAGACAGGGCTCAAATTACAATGAGCAGTTCTTC. The J gene is TRBJ2-1, the V gene TRBV4-1; TRBD1 aligns across 7 bases. Germline-derived CDR1 and CDR2 are MGHRA and YSYEKL. The CDR3 runs 16 residues. V shed 5 bases, J shed 4 bases, and the junction held 11 bases outside the gene matches.

The gene calls are TRBV30 and TRBJ1-5; TRBD1 matches at 7 bases. The length of the CDR3 is 15 residues. V shed 0 bases, J shed 4 bases, and the junction held 6 bases outside the gene matches. From germline, CDR1 is GTSNPN and CDR2 SVGIG (reference sequence). This chain's CDR3 is CAWSVGTVANQPQHF. CDR3 coding DNA: TGTGCCTGGAGTGTAGGGACAGTAGCAAATCAGCCCCAGCATTTT.

The table lists this clone with a count of one. V is TRBV28 and J is TRBJ1-5, with TRBD1 matching 9 bases. This CDR3 has 16 amino acids. V was clipped by 4 bases and J by 6 bases; unmatched bases: 10. Germline assignment: CDR1 MDHEN and CDR2 SYDVKM. This CDR3 reads CASSSYRDREVQPQHF. CDR3 sequence (DNA): TGTGCCAGCAGTTCGTACCGGGACAGGGAGGTTCAGCCCCAGCATTTT.